The entry that follows covers one TCR beta chain sequence. Its antigen is unknown. The PCR employed 60 Vbeta primers together with 13 Jbeta primers. Sequencing used immunoSEQ multiplex PCR; TCRdb keeps in-frame clones, though not all of them. The sample table includes some 130,000 clones. The CDR3 is 14 residues long. Looked up from germline, CDR1 is SGDLS and CDR2 is YYNGEE. The V end was cut by 0 bases, the J end by 6 bases, with 10 bases between. This entry is derived from a study of cytomegalovirus exposure and HLA in healthy donors. Healthy bone marrow donors supplied every sample. Sampled while nominally healthy, donors likely had unrecorded immune exposures. Study-wide findings and caveats: Most observed TCR sequences were rare, whereas some public TCRs were detected in many donors.

The TCR comes from a woman aged 40 to 55 in good health and CMV-seropositive. The rearrangement uses TRBV9 and TRBJ1-5; perhaps TRBD1 as D (5 bases). What was sequenced was PBMCs. CDR3 sequence (DNA): TGTGCCAGCAGCGTAGGGGGGGTACCTCAGCCCCAGCATTTT. This sequence encodes CASSVGGVPQPQHF.